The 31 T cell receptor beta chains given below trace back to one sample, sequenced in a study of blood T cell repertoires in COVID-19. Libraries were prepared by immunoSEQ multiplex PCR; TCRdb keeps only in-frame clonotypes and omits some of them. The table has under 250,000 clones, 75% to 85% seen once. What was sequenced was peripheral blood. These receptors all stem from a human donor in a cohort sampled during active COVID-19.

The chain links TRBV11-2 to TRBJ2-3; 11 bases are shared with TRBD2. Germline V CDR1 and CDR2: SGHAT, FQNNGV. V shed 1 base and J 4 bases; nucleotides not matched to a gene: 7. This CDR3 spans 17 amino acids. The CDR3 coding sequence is TGTGCCAGCAGCTTAGTGGGGCTAGCGGGAGGACCAGATACGCAGTATTTT. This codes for CASSLVGLAGGPDTQYF.

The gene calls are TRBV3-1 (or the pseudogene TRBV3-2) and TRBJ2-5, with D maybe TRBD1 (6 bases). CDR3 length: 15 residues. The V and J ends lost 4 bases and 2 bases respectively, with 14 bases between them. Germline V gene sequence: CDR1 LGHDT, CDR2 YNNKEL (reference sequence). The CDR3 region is CASSPSDRKQETQYF. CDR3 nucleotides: TGTGCCAGCAGCCCCTCCGACAGGAAACAAGAGACCCAGTACTTC.

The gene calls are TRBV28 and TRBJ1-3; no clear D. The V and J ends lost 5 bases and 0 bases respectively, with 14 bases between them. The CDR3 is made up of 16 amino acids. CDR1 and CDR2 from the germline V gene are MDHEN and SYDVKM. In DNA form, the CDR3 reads TGTGCCAGCAGTCGGATCGGGATGACCTCTGGAAACACCATATATTTT. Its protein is CASSRIGMTSGNTIYF.

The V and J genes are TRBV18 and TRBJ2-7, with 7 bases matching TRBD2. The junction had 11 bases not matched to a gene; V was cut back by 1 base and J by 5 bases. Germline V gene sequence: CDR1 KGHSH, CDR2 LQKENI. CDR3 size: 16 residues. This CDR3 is CASSPLPMRGGDEQYF. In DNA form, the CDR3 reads TGTGCCAGCTCACCACTCCCAATGCGGGGAGGGGACGAGCAGTACTTC.

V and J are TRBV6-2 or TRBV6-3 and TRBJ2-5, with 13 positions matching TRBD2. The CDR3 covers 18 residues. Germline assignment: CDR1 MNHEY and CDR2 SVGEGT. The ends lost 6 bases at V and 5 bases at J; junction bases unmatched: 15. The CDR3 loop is CASSPPPGLAGNWETQYF. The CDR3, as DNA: TGTGCCAGCAGCCCCCCACCGGGACTAGCGGGAAATTGGGAGACCCAGTACTTC.

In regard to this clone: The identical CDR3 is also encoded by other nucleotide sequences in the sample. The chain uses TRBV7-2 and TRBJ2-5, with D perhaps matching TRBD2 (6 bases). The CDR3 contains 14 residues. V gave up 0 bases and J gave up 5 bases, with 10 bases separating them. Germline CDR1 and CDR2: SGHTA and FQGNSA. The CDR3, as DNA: TGTGCCAGCAGCTTAGCGGGGGGATTGGAGACCCAGTACTTC. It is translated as CASSLAGGLETQYF. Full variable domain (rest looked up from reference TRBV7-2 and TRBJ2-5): GAGVSQSPSNKVTEKGKDVELRCDPISGHTALYWYRQSLGQGLEFLIYFQGNSAPDKSGLPSDRFSAERTGGSVSTLTIQRTQQEDSAVYLCASSLAGGLETQYFGPGTRLLVL.

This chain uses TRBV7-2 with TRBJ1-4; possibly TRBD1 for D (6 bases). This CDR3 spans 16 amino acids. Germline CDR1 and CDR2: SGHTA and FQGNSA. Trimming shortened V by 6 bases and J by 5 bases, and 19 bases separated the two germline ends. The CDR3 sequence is CASRPNIGTKNEKLFF. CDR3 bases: TGTGCCAGCAGACCCAATATAGGGACAAAGAATGAAAAACTGTTTTTT.

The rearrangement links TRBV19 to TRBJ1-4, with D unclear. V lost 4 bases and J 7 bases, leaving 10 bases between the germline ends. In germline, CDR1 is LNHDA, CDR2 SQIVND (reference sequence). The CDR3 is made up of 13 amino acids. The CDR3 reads CASSTREGEKLFF. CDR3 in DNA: TGTGCCAGTAGTACTAGGGAGGGTGAAAAACTGTTTTTT. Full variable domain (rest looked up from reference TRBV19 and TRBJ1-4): DGGITQSPKYLFRKEGQNVTLSCEQNLNHDAMYWYRQDPGQGLRLIYYSQIVNDFQKGDIAEGYSVSREKKESFPLTVTSAQKNPTAFYLCASSTREGEKLFFGSGTQLSVL.

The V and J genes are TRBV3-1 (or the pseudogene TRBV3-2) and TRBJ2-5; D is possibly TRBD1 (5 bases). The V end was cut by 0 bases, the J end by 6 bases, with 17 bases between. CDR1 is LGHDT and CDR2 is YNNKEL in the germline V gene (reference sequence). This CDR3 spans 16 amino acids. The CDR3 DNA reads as TGTGCCAGCAGCCAAGAGTGGGGCCGGCCTCAGAAGACCCAGTACTTC. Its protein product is CASSQEWGRPQKTQYF.

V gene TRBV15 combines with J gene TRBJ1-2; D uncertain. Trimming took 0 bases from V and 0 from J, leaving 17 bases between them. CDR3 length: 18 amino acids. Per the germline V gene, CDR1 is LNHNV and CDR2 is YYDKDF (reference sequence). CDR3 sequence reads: CATSRDLGGLTTNYGYTF. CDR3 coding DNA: TGTGCCACCAGCAGAGATCTTGGCGGACTTACTACTAACTATGGCTACACCTTC.

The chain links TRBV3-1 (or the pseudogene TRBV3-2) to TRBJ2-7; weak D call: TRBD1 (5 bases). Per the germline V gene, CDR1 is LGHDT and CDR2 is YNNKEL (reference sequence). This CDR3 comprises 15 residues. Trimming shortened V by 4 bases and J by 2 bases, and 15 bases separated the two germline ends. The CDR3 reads CASSPRAGPPYEQYF. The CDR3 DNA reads TGTGCCAGCAGCCCCCGGGCAGGGCCGCCCTACGAGCAGTACTTC.

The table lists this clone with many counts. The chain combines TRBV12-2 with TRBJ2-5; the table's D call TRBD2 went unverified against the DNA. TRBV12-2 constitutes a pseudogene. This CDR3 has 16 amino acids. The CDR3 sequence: CASRLGTSGKGETQYF. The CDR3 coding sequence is TGTGCAAGTCGCTTAGGGACTAGCGGTAAGGGGGAGACCCAGTACTTC.

CDR3 sequence: CASSLRQGNHGYTF. In DNA, the CDR3 is TGTGCCAGCAGTCTGAGACAGGGGAATCATGGCTACACCTTC. The J gene is TRBJ1-2, the V gene TRBV27; 8 nucleotides match TRBD1. The CDR3 has 14 amino acids. The trim removed 5 bases at V and 6 bases at J, leaving 8 bases unmatched. The V gene's germline CDR1 is MNHEY and CDR2 SMNVEV (reference sequence).

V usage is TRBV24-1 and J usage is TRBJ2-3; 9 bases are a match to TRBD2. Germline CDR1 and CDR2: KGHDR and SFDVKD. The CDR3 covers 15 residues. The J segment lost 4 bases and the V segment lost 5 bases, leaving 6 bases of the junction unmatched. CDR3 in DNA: TGTGCCACCAGTGTTAGCGGGAGCGGCGCAGATACGCAGTATTTT. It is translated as CATSVSGSGADTQYF.

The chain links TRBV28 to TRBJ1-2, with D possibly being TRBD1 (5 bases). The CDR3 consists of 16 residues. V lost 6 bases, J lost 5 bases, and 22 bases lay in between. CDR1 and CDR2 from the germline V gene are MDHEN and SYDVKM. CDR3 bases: TGTGCCAGCAGGGACCGCGGACAAGGGAGGGAGTATGGCTACACCTTC. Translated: CASRDRGQGREYGYTF.

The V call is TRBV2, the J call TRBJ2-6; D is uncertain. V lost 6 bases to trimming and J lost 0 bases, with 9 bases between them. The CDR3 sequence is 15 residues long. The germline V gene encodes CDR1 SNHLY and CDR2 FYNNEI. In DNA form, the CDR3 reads TGTGCCAGCAGCCTCCTGTCCTCTGGGGCCAACGTCCTGACTTTC. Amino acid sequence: CASSLLSSGANVLTF.

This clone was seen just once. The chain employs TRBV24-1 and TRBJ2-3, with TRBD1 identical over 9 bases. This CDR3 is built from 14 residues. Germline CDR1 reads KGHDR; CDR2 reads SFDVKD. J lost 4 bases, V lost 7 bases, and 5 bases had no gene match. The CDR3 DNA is TGTGCCACCAGCGGACAGGGGCGGTCAGATACGCAGTATTTT. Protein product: CATSGQGRSDTQYF.

Here the CDR3 DNA reads TGTGCCAGCAGTGAAATTTATCGAGCCCCCTACGAGCAGTACTTC. This sequence encodes CASSEIYRAPYEQYF. This rearrangement joins TRBV2 to TRBJ2-7, with D hard to call. Trimming took 2 bases from V and 2 from J, leaving 13 bases between them. Germline V gene sequence: CDR1 SNHLY, CDR2 FYNNEI. CDR3 size: 15 residues.

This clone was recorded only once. CDR3 in amino acids: CASSSASSPISYSEQYF. CDR3 bases: TGTGCCAGCAGTTCCGCGAGCTCGCCCATCTCCTACAGCGAGCAGTACTTC. The chain employs TRBV28 and TRBJ2-7; D uncertain. Trimming took off 4 bases at V and 6 bases at J, with 25 bases between the two ends. CDR1 and CDR2 from the germline V gene are MDHEN and SYDVKM. CDR3 size: 17 residues.

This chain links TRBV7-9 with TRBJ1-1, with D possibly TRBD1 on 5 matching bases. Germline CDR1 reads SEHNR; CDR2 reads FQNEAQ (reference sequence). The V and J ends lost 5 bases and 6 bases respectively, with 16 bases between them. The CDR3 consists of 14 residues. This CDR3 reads CASSPGQGRAEAFF. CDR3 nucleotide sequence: TGTGCCAGCAGCCCCGGGCAGGGAAGGGCTGAAGCTTTCTTT.

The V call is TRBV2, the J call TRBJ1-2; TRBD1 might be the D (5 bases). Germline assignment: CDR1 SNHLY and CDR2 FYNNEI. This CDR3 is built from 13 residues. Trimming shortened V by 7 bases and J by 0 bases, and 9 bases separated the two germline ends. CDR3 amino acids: CASKGDTNYGYTF. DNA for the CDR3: TGTGCCAGCAAAGGGGATACTAACTATGGCTACACCTTC. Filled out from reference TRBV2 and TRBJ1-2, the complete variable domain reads EPEVTQTPSHQVTQMGQEVILRCVPISNHLYFYWYRQILGQKVEFLVSFYNNEISEKSEIFDDQFSVERPDGSNFTLKIRSTKLEDSAMYFCASKGDTNYGYTFGSGTRLTVV.

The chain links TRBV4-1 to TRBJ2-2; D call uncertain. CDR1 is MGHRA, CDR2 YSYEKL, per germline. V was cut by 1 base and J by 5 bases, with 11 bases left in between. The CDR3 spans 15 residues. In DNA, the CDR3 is TGCGCCAGCAGCCAAGGCCAGCCTAGGACCGGGGAGCTGTTTTTT. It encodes CASSQGQPRTGELFF.

For the CDR3, the DNA is TGTGCCAGCAGCTTGCGGGGCGGGAGGAACGGGGAGCTGTTTTTT. The encoded protein is CASSLRGGRNGELFF. The chain uses TRBV5-6 and TRBJ2-2, with 8 bases matching TRBD2. Trimming took 1 base from V and 7 from J; bases not matched to a gene: 6. Germline values: CDR1 SGHDT, CDR2 YYEEEE. The CDR3 extends over 15 amino acids.

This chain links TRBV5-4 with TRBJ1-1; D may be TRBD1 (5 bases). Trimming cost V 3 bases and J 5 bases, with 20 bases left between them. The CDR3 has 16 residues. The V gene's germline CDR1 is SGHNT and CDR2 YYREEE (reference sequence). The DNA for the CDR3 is TGTGCCAGCAGCTCAAACGCCCGGGGGGAAGGGACTGAAGCTTTCTTT. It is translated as CASSSNARGEGTEAFF.

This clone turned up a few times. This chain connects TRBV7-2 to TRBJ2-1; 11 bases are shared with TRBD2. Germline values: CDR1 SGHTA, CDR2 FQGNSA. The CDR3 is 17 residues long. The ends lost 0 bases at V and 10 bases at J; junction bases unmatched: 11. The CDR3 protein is CASSLASGSGRGYEQFF. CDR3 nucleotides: TGTGCCAGCAGCTTAGCGTCTGGTAGCGGGAGGGGATACGAGCAGTTCTTC.

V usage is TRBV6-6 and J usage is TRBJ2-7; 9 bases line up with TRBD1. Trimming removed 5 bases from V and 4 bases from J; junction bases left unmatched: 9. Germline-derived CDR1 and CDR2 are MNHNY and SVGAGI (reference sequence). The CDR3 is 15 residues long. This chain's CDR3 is CASSNPGQGWYEQYF. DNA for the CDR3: TGTGCCAGCAGTAATCCGGGACAGGGATGGTACGAGCAGTACTTC.

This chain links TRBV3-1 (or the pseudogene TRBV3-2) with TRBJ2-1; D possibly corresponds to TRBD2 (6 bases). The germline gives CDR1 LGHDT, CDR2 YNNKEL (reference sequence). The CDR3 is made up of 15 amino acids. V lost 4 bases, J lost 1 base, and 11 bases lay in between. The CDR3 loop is CASSPGRRSYNEQFF. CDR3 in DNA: TGTGCCAGCAGCCCAGGGAGGCGATCCTACAATGAGCAGTTCTTC.

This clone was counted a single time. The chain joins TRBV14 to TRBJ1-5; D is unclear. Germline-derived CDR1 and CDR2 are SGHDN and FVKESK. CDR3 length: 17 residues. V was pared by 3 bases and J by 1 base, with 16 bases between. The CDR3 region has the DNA TGTGCCAGCAGCCAGGTGGAGGGAGGAGGGAGCAATCAGCCCCAGCATTTT. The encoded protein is CASSQVEGGGSNQPQHF.

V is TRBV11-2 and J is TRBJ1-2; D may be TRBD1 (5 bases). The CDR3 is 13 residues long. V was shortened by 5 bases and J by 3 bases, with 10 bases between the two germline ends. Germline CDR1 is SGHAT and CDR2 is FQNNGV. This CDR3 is CASSVLTDYGYTF. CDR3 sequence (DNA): TGTGCCAGCAGCGTACTGACAGACTATGGCTACACCTTC.

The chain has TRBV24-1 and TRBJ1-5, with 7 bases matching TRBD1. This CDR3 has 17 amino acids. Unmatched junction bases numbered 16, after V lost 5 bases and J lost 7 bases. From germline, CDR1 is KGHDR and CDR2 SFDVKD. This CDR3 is CATSGGRTGAPGQPQHF. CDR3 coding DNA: TGTGCCACCAGTGGGGGCCGAACAGGGGCGCCTGGGCAGCCCCAGCATTTT.

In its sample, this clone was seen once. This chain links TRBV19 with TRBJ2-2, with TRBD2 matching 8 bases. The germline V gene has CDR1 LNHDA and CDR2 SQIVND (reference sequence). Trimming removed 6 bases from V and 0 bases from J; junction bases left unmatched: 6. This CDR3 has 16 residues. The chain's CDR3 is CASRKLADANTGELFF. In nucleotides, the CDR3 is TGTGCCAGTAGGAAACTAGCGGACGCGAACACCGGGGAGCTGTTTTTT.